Reported below is one T cell receptor (beta chain). Assay used: immunoSEQ multiplex PCR; TCRdb lists only in-frame clones, some missing. The table records tens of thousands of clones, 90% to 95% of them present only once. This CDR3 region has 14 residues. Germline loops: CDR1 LNHDA, CDR2 SQIVND (reference sequence). V dropped 10 bases and J dropped 1 base, with 16 bases sitting between them. This specimen comes from a study of T cell changes during pregnancy in multiple sclerosis. Sequencing was performed on peripheral blood, taken in the second trimester of pregnancy. This receptor was identified in a female donor with multiple sclerosis, enrolled in a pregnancy study. V is TRBV19 and J is TRBJ1-1; unclear D gene. The CDR3 nucleotides are TGTGCCACACAGACAACCCAAGGGAACACTGAAGCTTTCTTT. This gives the protein CATQTTQGNTEAFF.